The entry below describes one TCR beta chain. The data were taken from a study of T cell changes during pregnancy in multiple sclerosis. The length of the CDR3 is 16 residues. Losses at the gene ends were 0 bases for V and 5 bases for J; bases not matched to a gene: 8. The germline V gene encodes CDR1 GTSNPN and CDR2 SVGIG (reference sequence). Assay used: immunoSEQ multiplex PCR; TCRdb lists only in-frame clones, some missing. The sample consists of about 39,000 clones, 93% of them appearing once. This chain connects TRBV30 to TRBJ2-1, with 9 nucleotides matching TRBD2. This sample comprised CD4+ T cells from peripheral blood mononuclear cells, obtained in the first trimester of pregnancy. This sequence was found in a female donor with multiple sclerosis, enrolled in a pregnancy study. The CDR3, as DNA: TGTGCCTGGAGTGTACGGGGACTAGCTATTGACAATGAGCAGTTCTTC. This encodes CAWSVRGLAIDNEQFF. The variable domain in full, with the rest retrieved from reference TRBV30 and TRBJ2-1, is SQTIHQWPATLVQPVGSPLSLECTVEGTSNPNLYWYRQAAGRGLQLLFYSVGIGQISSEVPQNLSASRPQDRQFILSSKKLLLSDSGFYLCAWSVRGLAIDNEQFFGPGTRLTVL.